These T cell receptor beta chains were read from a single sample in a study of graft-versus-host responses after intestinal transplantation. The antigens these receptors bind are not known. Profiling relied on immunoSEQ multiplex PCR, and the TCRdb table lists in-frame clones only, not all of them. This table has about 130,000 clones, around nine tenths appearing once. The sample here was unstimulated CD4+ T cells sorted from spleen or lymph node cells, taken before intestinal transplant. The receptors were sampled from a human donor who received an intestinal transplant. Both conserved end residues are trimmed from each CDR3. The D gene is left open where the match is weak. The listing skips clone size in some rows; elsewhere it reads once, few, many or a size class.

size: -; D: -; V: TRBV2; length: 14; CDR3: ASSERAISGANVLT
size: once; D: -; V: TRBV7-3; length: 14; CDR3: ASSPTLVLASGELF
size: -; D: TRBD1; V: TRBV27; length: 15; CDR3: ASTRQGLMIGTYEQY
size: -; D: -; V: TRBV4-1; length: 10; CDR3: ASSHWTGELF
size: -; D: -; V: TRBV10-3; length: 11; CDR3: AISESAVSEQY
size: -; D: TRBD2; V: TRBV25-1; length: 11; CDR3: ASSLAGAYEQY
size: few; D: TRBD1; V: TRBV19; length: 13; CDR3: ASSMRGQGSYEQY
size: -; D: TRBD1; V: TRBV4-2; length: 13; CDR3: ASSQRGTGDNEQF
size: -; D: -; V: TRBV10-2; length: 12; CDR3: ASSELGNTGELF
size: -; D: -; V: TRBV6-4; length: 14; CDR3: ASSERPARSWDTQY
size: -; D: -; V: TRBV7-9; length: 11; CDR3: ASSLFIREEAF
size: few; D: -; V: TRBV7-2; length: 14; CDR3: ASSLALGGLRYEQY
size: -; D: -; V: TRBV7-8; length: 16; CDR3: ASSLYLLSNSGANVLT
size: -; D: TRBD1; V: TRBV7-8; length: 14; CDR3: ASSLSAGQGWYGYT
size: -; D: TRBD2; V: TRBV10-2; length: 12; CDR3: ASRRGAGGTEQY
size: -; D: -; V: TRBV19; length: 12; CDR3: ASSTGPDSYEQY
size: -; D: TRBD1; V: TRBV29-1; length: 12; CDR3: SVLGTGGPYEQY
size: once; D: TRBD2; V: TRBV4-1; length: 15; CDR3: ASSQEIAGGPLDTQY
size: -; D: TRBD1; V: TRBV29-1; length: 12; CDR3: SVDLTGAINEQY
size: -; D: -; V: TRBV5-6; length: 11; CDR3: ASSLALPGEQF
size: -; D: TRBD1; V: TRBV7-3; length: 14; CDR3: ASSLTKDRATGELF
size: -; D: -; V: TRBV6-5; length: 9; CDR3: ASGTDEKLF
size: -; D: -; V: TRBV19; length: 12; CDR3: ASSEPGTDSFQF
size: -; D: -; V: TRBV20-1; length: 9; CDR3: SAPPGDTQY
size: -; D: TRBD2; V: TRBV19; length: 14; CDR3: ASSISLSGVLYEQY
size: -; D: -; V: TRBV21-1; length: 9; CDR3: ASSKGPEAF
size: -; D: -; V: TRBV4-2; length: 12; CDR3: ASSLDRDYREQY
size: -; D: -; V: TRBV7-2; length: 13; CDR3: ASSSGSGLGETQY
size: once; D: TRBD2; V: TRBV7-2; length: 15; CDR3: ASSPLAGGPPTYEQY
size: -; D: TRBD1; V: TRBV4-3; length: 14; CDR3: ASSQEDRGLSYEQY
size: -; D: -; V: TRBV28; length: 12; CDR3: ASSPPGLREKLF
size: -; D: -; V: TRBV15; length: 14; CDR3: ATSRGLSSAYNEQF
size: -; D: -; V: TRBV7-8; length: 11; CDR3: ASSLSGNYEQY
size: -; D: -; V: TRBV19; length: 12; CDR3: ASRSGGYNSPLH
size: -; D: -; V: TRBV30; length: 11; CDR3: AWSVRSGNTIY
size: -; D: -; V: TRBV7-9; length: 11; CDR3: ASILGGGTKQY
size: -; D: -; V: TRBV10-3; length: 11; CDR3: AISPRGGGEQY
size: -; D: -; V: TRBV7-2; length: 11; CDR3: ASSPQNSDTQY
size: -; D: TRBD1; V: TRBV6-5; length: 14; CDR3: ASSSGQVLMNTEAF
size: -; D: -; V: TRBV7-9; length: 11; CDR3: ASSRLETYEQY
size: -; D: -; V: TRBV23-1; length: 13; CDR3: ASSQSKRGENIQY
size: -; D: -; V: TRBV30; length: 12; CDR3: AWTGAGDLAGYT